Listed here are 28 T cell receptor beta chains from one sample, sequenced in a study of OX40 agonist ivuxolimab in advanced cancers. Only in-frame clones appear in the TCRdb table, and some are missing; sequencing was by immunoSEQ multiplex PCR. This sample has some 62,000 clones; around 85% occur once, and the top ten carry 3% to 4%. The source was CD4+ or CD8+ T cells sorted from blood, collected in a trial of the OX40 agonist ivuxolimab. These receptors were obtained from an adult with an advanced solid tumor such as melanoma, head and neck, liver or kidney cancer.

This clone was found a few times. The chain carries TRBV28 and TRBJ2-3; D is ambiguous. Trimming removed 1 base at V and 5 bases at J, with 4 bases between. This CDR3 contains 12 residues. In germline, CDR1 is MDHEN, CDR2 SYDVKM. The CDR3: CASSLYIDTQYF. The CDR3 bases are TGTGCCAGCAGTTTATACATAGATACGCAGTATTTT.

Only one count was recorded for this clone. The CDR3 here is CASRNRQETQYF. CDR3 nucleotides: TGTGCCAGCAGAAACAGGCAAGAGACCCAGTACTTC. V and J are TRBV6-1 and TRBJ2-5, with TRBD1 as a possible D gene (5 bases). V shed 6 bases and J shed 2 bases, with 7 bases lying between them. This CDR3 comprises 12 residues. Germline lookup yields CDR1 MNHNS and CDR2 SASEGT.

The CDR3 sequence: CASSLEAADTQYF. CDR3 in DNA: TGTGCCAGCAGCTTAGAAGCGGCGGATACGCAGTATTTT. The gene calls are TRBV11-1 and TRBJ2-3; a possible D gene is TRBD2 (5 bases). Trimming stripped 1 base from V and 6 bases from J, with 8 bases between. The CDR3 is 13 residues long. Germline CDR1 reads SGHAT; CDR2 reads FQDESV (reference sequence).

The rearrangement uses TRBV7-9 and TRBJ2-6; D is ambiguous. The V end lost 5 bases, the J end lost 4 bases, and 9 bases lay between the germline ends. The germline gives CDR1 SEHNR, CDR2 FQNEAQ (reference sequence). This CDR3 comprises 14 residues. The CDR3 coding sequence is TGTGCCAGCAGCCGGGTGACGGGGGCCAACGTCCTGACTTTC. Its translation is CASSRVTGANVLTF. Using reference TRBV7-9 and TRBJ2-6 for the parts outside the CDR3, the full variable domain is DTGVSQNPRHKITKRGQNVTFRCDPISEHNRLYWYRQTLGQGPEFLTYFQNEAQLEKSRLLSDRFSAERPKGSFSTLEIQRTEQGDSAMYLCASSRVTGANVLTFGAGSRLTVL.

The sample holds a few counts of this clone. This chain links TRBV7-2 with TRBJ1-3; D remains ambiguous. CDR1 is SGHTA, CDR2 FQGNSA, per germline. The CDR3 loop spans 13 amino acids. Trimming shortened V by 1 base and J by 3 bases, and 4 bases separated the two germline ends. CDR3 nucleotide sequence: TGTGCCAGCAGCTTAGTTTATGGAAACACCATATATTTT. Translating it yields CASSLVYGNTIYF.

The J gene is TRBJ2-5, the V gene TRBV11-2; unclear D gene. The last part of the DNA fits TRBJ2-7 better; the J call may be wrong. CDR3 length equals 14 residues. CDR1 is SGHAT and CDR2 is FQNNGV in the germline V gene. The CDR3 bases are TGTGCCAGCAGCTTAGATCTGACACAATACGAGCAGTACTTC. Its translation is CASSLDLTQYEQYF.

The CDR3 DNA is TGTGCCAGCAGTATAACTAGCGGAGGGGCAGAGACCCAGTACTTC. This encodes CASSITSGGAETQYF. The V gene is TRBV6-5, the J gene TRBJ2-5, with TRBD2 matching 8 bases. CDR3 length equals 15 residues. Germline assignment: CDR1 MNHEY and CDR2 SVGAGI. With V trimmed by 5 bases and J by 4 bases, 9 bases remained unmatched.

CDR3 DNA sequence: TGTGCCAGCAGTCCCGACTGGGGGAACACTGAAGCTTTCTTT. Residues: CASSPDWGNTEAFF. The V call is TRBV6-4, the J call TRBJ1-1; no definite D call. Trimming took 5 bases from V and 1 from J, leaving 11 bases between them. Germline CDR1 reads MRHNA; CDR2 reads SNTAGT. The CDR3 extends over 14 amino acids.

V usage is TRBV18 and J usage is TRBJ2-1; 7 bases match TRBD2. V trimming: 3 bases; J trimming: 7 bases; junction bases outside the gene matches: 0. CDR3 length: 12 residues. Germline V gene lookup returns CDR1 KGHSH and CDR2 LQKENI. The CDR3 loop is CASSPGGNEQFF. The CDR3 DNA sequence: TGTGCCAGCTCACCGGGGGGGAATGAGCAGTTCTTC.

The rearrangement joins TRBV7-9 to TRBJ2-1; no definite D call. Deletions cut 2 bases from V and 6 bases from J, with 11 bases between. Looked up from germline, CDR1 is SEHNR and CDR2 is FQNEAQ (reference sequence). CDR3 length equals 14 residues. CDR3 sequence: CASSLISEINEQFF. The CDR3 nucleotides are TGTGCCAGCAGCTTAATATCAGAGATCAATGAGCAGTTCTTC.

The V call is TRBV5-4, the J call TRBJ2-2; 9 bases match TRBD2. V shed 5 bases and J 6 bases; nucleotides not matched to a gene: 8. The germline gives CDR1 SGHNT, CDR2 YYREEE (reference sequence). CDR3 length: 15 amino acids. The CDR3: CASRFRLADAGELFF. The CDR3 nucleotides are TGTGCCAGCAGATTTAGACTAGCGGATGCCGGGGAGCTGTTTTTT.

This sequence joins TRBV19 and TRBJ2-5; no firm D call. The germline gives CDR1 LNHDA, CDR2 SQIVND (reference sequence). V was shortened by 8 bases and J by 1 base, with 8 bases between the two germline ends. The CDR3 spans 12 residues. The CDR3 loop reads CASSDTQETQYF. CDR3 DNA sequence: TGTGCCAGTTCAGATACCCAAGAGACCCAGTACTTC.

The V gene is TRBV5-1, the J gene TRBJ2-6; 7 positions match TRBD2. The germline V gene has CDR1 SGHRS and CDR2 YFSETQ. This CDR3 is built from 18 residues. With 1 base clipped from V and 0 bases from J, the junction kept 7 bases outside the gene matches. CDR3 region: CASSLRSGGFSGANVLTF. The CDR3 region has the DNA TGCGCCAGCAGCTTGAGGTCGGGAGGATTCTCTGGGGCCAACGTCCTGACTTTC.

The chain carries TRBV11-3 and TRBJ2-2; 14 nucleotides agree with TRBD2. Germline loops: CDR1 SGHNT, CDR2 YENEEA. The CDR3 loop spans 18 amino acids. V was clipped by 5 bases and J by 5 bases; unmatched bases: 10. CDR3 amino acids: CASSRGLAGGPETGELFF. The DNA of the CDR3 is TGTGCCAGCAGCCGAGGACTAGCGGGAGGACCGGAAACCGGGGAGCTGTTTTTT.

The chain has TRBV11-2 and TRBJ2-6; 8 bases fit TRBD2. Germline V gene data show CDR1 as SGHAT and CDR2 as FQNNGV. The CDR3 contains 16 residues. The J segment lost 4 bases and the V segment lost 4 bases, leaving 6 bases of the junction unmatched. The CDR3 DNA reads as TGTGCCAGCAGCTCGCGGGGGGCGGCGGGGGCCAACGTCCTGACTTTC. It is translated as CASSSRGAAGANVLTF.

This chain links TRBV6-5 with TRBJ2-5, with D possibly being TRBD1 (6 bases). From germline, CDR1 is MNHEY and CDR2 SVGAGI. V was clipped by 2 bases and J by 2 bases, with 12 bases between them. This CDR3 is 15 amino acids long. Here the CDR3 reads CASSYTGTQQETQYF. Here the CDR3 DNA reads TGTGCCAGCAGTTACACCGGGACACAACAAGAGACCCAGTACTTC.

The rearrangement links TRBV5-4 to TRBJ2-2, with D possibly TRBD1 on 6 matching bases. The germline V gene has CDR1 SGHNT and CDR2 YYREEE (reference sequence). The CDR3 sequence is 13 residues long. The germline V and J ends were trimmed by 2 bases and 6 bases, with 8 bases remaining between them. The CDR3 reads CASSLQGPGELFF. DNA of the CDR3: TGTGCCAGCAGCTTACAGGGCCCCGGGGAGCTGTTTTTT.

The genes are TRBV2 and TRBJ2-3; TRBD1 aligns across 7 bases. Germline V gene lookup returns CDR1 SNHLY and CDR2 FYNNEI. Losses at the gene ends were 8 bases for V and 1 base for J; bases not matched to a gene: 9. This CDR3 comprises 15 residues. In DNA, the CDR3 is TGTGCCAGCGGAAGACAGGGTTGGGGCACAGATACGCAGTATTTT. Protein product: CASGRQGWGTDTQYF. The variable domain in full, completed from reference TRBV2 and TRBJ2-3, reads EPEVTQTPSHQVTQMGQEVILRCVPISNHLYFYWYRQILGQKVEFLVSFYNNEISEKSEIFDDQFSVERPDGSNFTLKIRSTKLEDSAMYFCASGRQGWGTDTQYFGPGTRLTVL.

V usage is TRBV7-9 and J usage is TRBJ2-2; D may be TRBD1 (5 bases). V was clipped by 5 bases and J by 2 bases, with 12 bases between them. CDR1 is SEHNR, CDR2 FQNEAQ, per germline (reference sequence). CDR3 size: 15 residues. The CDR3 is CASSGQGRNTGELFF. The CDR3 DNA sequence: TGTGCCAGCAGCGGGCAGGGTCGAAACACCGGGGAGCTGTTTTTT.

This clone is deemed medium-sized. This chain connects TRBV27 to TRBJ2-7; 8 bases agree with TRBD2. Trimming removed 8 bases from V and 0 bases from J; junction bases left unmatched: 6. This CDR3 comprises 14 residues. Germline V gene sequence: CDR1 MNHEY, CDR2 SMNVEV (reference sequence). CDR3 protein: CASWRGGSSYEQYF. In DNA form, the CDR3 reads TGTGCCAGCTGGCGCGGGGGGAGCTCCTACGAGCAGTACTTC.

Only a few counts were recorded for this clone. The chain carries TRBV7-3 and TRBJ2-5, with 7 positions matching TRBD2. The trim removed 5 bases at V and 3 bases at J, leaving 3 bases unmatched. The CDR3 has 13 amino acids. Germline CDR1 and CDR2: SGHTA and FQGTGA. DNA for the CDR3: TGTGCCAGCAGCCGGGCGGGGGAAGAGACCCAGTACTTC. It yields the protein CASSRAGEETQYF.

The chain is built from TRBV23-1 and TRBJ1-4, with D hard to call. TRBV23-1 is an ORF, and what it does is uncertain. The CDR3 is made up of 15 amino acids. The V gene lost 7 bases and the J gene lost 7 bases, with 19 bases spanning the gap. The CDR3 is CASILPGGIGEKLFF. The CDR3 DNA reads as TGCGCCAGCATCCTACCCGGCGGGATAGGTGAAAAACTGTTTTTT.

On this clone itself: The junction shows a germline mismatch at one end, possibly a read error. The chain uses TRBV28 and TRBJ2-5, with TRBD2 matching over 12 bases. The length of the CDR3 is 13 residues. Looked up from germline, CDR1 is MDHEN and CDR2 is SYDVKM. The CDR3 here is CASSLGTSGHWNF. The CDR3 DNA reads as TGTGCCAGCAGTTTAGGGACTAGCGGGCACTGGAACTTC. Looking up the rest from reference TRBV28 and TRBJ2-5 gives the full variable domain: DVKVTQSSRYLVKRTGEKVFLECVQDMDHENMFWYRQDPGLGLRLIYFSYDVKMKEKGDIPEGYSVSREKKERFSLILESASTNQTSMYLCASSLGTSGHWNFGPGTRLLVL.

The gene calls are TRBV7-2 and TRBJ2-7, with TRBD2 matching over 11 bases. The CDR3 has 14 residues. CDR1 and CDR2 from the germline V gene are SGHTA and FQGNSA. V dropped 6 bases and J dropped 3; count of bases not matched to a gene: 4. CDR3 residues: CASRMGLADYEQYF. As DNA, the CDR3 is TGTGCCAGCAGGATGGGACTAGCGGACTACGAGCAGTACTTC.

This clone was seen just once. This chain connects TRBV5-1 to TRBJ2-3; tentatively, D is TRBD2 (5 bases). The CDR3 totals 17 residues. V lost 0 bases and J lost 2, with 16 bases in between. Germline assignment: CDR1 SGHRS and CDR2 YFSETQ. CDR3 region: CASSLALGGRHTDTQYF. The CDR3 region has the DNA TGCGCCAGCAGCTTGGCCTTAGGCGGGCGGCACACAGATACGCAGTATTTT.

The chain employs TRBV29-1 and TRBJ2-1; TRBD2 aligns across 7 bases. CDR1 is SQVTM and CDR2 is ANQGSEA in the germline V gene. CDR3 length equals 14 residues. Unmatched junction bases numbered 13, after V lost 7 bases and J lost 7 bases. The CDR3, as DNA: TGCAGCGCCACCGGTGCGGGAGAAGTGAATGAGCAGTTCTTC. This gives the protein CSATGAGEVNEQFF.

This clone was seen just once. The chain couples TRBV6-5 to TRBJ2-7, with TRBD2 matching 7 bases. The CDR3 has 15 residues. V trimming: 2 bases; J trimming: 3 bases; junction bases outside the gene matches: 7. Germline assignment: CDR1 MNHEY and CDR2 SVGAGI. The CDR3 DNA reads TGTGCCAGCAGTTACGGAGCGGGACTCCGCTACGAGCAGTACTTC. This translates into CASSYGAGLRYEQYF.

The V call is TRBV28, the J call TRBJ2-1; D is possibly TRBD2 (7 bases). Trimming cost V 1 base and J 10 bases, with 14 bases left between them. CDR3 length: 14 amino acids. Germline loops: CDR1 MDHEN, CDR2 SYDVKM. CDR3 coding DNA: TGTGCCAGCAGTTTATTGGGGGAGGGGGGCGAGCAGTTCTTC. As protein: CASSLLGEGGEQFF.